This T cell receptor beta chain appears in the sequencing data of a study of T cell responses to AZD1222 COVID-19 vaccine. Study context: Second-dose intervals near 4 or 12 weeks were combined.

This CDR3 is 14 amino acids long. The germline gives CDR1 MDHEN, CDR2 SYDVKM. V was trimmed by 3 bases and J by 5 bases, leaving 10 bases between them. Sequencing was performed with immunoSEQ multiplex PCR; in TCRdb, only in-frame clones are kept and a portion is missing. The sample has about 79,000 clones, around 84% seen once; the top ten hold around 20%. Source: peripheral blood, taken on day 0 of AZD1222 vaccination. This TCR was recovered from an adult in good health. The rearrangement links TRBV28 to TRBJ1-4; D perhaps matches TRBD1 (6 bases). The CDR3 reads CASSFRGKNEKLFF. Written as DNA, the CDR3 is TGTGCCAGCAGTTTCAGGGGTAAAAATGAAAAACTGTTTTTT.